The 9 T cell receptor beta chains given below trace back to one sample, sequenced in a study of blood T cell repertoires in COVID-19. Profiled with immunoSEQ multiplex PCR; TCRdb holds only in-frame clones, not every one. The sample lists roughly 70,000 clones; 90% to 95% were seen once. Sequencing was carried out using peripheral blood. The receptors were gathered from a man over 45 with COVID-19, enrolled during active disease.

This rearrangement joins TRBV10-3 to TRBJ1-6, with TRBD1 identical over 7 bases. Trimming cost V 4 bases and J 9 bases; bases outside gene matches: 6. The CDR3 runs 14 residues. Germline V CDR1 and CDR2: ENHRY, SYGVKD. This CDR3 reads CAISGTGESSPLHF. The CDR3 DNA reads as TGTGCCATCAGTGGCACAGGGGAGAGTTCACCCCTCCACTTT.

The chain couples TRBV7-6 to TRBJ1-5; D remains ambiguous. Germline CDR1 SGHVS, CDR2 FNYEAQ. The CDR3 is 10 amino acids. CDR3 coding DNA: TGTTCAGTTAGCAATCAGCCCCAGCATTTT. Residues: CSVSNQPQHF.

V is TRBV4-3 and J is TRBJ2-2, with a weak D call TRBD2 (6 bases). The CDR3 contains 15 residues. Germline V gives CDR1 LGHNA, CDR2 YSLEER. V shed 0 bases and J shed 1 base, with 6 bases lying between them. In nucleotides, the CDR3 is TGCGCCAGCAGCCAAGACGGGGGGAACACCGGGGAGCTGTTTTTT. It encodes CASSQDGGNTGELFF.

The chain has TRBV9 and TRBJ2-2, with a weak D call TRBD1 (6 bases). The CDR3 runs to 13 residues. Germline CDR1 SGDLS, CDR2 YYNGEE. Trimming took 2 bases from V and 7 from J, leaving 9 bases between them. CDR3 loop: CASSVQGGGELFF. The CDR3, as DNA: TGTGCCAGCAGCGTTCAAGGGGGCGGGGAGCTGTTTTTT.

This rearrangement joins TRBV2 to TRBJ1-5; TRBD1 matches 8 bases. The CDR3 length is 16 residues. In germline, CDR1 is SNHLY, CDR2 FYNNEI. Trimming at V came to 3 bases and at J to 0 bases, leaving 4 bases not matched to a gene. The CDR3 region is CASSDGQGDSNQPQHF. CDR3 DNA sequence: TGTGCCAGCAGTGACGGACAGGGCGATAGCAATCAGCCCCAGCATTTT. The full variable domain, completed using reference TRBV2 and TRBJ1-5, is EPEVTQTPSHQVTQMGQEVILRCVPISNHLYFYWYRQILGQKVEFLVSFYNNEISEKSEIFDDQFSVERPDGSNFTLKIRSTKLEDSAMYFCASSDGQGDSNQPQHFGDGTRLSIL.

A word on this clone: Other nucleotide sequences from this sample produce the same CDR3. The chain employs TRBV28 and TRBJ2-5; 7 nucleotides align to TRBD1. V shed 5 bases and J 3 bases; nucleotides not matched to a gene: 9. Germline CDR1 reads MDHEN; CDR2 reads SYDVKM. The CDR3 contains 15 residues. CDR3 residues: CASSPPGQSKETQYF. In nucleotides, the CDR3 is TGTGCCAGCAGTCCCCCGGGACAGTCGAAAGAGACCCAGTACTTC.

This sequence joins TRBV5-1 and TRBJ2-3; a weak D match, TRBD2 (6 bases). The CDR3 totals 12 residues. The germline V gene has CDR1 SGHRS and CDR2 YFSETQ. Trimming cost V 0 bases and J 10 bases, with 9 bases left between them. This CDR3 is CASSLASDAQYF. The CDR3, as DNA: TGCGCCAGCAGCTTGGCTAGCGATGCGCAGTATTTT. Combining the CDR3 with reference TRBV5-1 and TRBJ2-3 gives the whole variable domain KAGVTQTPRYLIKTRGQQVTLSCSPISGHRSVSWYQQTPGQGLQFLFEYFSETQRNKGNFPGRFSGRQFSNSRSEMNVSTLELGDSALYLCASSLASDAQYFGPGTRLTVL.

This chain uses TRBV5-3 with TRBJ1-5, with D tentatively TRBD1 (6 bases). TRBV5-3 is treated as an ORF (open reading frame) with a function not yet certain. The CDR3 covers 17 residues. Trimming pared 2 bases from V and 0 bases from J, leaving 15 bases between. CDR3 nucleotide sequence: TGTGCCAGAAGCTTTACCAGGGGTCATTATAGCAATCAGCCCCAGCATTTT. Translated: CARSFTRGHYSNQPQHF.

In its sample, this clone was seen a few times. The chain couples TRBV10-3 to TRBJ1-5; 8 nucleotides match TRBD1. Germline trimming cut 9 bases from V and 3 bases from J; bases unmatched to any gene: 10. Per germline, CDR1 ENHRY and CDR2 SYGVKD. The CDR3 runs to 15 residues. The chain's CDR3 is CAIADRGENNQPQHF. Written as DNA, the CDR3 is TGTGCCATAGCCGACAGGGGAGAGAACAATCAGCCCCAGCATTTT.